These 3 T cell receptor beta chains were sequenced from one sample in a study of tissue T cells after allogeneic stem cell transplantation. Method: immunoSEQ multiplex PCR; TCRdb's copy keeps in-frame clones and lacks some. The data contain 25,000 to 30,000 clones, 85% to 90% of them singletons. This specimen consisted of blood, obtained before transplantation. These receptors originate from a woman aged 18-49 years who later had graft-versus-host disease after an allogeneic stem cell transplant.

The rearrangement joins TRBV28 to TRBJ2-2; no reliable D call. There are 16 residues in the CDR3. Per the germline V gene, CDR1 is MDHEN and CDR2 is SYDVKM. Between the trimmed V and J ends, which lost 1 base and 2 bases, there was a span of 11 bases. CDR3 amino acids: CASSLLTGINTGELFF. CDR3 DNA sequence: TGTGCCAGCAGTTTATTAACTGGGATCAACACCGGGGAGCTGTTTTTT.

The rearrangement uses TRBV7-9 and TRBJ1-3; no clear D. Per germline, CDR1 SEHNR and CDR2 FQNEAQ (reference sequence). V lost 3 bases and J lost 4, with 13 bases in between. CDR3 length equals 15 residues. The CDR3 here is CASSLAGYGGNTIYF. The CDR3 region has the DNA TGTGCCAGCAGCTTGGCGGGGTATGGCGGAAACACCATATATTTT.

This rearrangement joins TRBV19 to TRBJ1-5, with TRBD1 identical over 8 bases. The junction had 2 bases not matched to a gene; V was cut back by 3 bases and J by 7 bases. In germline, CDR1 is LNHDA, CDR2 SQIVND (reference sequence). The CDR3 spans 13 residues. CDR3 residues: CASSIQGAQPQHF. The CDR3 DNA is TGTGCCAGTAGTATCCAGGGGGCACAGCCCCAGCATTTT. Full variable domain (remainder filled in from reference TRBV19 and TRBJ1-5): DGGITQSPKYLFRKEGQNVTLSCEQNLNHDAMYWYRQDPGQGLRLIYYSQIVNDFQKGDIAEGYSVSREKKESFPLTVTSAQKNPTAFYLCASSIQGAQPQHFGDGTRLSIL.